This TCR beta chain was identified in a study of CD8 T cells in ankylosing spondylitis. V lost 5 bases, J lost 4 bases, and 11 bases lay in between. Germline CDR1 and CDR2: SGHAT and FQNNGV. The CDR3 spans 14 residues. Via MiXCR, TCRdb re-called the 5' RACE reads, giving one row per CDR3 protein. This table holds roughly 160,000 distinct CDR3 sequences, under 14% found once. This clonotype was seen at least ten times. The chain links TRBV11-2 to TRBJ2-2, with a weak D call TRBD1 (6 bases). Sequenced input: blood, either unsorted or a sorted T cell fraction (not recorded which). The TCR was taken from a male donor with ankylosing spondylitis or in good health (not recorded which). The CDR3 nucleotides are TGTGCCAGCAGCCTACAGACAGGCACCGGGGAGCTGTTTTTT. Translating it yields CASSLQTGTGELFF.